Shown below are 29 T cell receptor beta chains from a single sample sequenced in a study of technical replicates of blood from several donors. Using immunoSEQ multiplex PCR, the repertoire was profiled, and TCRdb retains in-frame clones only, with some absent. The sample has around 79,000 clones, over 90% seen once. Material for sequencing was T cells isolated from PBMCs. The source of these receptors is a human donor in good health.

This sequence joins TRBV5-1 and TRBJ2-5; unclear D gene. Per the germline V gene, CDR1 is SGHRS and CDR2 is YFSETQ. The CDR3 runs 14 residues. Between the trimmed V and J ends, which lost 4 bases and 0 bases, there was a span of 10 bases. The CDR3 nucleotides read TGCGCCAGCAGCCCAGCCAGGTACCAAGAGACCCAGTACTTC. Residues: CASSPARYQETQYF.

The gene calls are TRBV19 and TRBJ1-3; D is perhaps TRBD1 (5 bases). Germline V gene lookup returns CDR1 LNHDA and CDR2 SQIVND (reference sequence). The CDR3 totals 16 residues. Trimming took off 7 bases at V and 3 bases at J, with 19 bases between the two ends. In DNA, the CDR3 is TGTGCCAGTACTACCTCCCCAGGGTCTATTGGAAACACCATATATTTT. Amino acids: CASTTSPGSIGNTIYF.

J is TRBJ2-6 and V is TRBV27, with 9 bases fitting TRBD1. Germline V gene data show CDR1 as MNHEY and CDR2 as SMNVEV (reference sequence). The trim removed 3 bases at V and 0 bases at J, leaving 6 bases unmatched. This CDR3 is built from 18 residues. The CDR3 DNA reads TGTGCCAGCAGTTTTCTGGGACAGGGCAGCTCTGGGGCCAACGTCCTGACTTTC. Translating gives CASSFLGQGSSGANVLTF.

This clone came up once. The DNA of the CDR3 is TGTGCCATCAGGGTCAGGGAGGTTTCTGAAGCTTTCTTT. This sequence encodes CAIRVREVSEAFF. The chain links TRBV10-3 to TRBJ1-1; weak D call: TRBD1 (5 bases). The CDR3 is 13 amino acids. Germline V gene lookup returns CDR1 ENHRY and CDR2 SYGVKD. Trimming removed 6 bases at V and 6 bases at J, with 14 bases between.

The chain carries TRBV28 and TRBJ1-5; TRBD1 aligns across 9 bases. Germline V CDR1 and CDR2: MDHEN, SYDVKM. J lost 3 bases, V lost 6 bases, and 6 bases had no gene match. This CDR3 has 15 residues. The CDR3 DNA is TGTGCCAGCAGCCGGGGACAGGGCCTCAATCAGCCCCAGCATTTT. Translating it yields CASSRGQGLNQPQHF. The complete variable domain, with remaining parts taken from reference TRBV28 and TRBJ1-5, reads DVKVTQSSRYLVKRTGEKVFLECVQDMDHENMFWYRQDPGLGLRLIYFSYDVKMKEKGDIPEGYSVSREKKERFSLILESASTNQTSMYLCASSRGQGLNQPQHFGDGTRLSIL.

This sequence joins TRBV9 and TRBJ2-4; D remains unclear. Trimming removed 4 bases at V and 6 bases at J, with 5 bases between. The CDR3 extends over 11 amino acids. Germline values: CDR1 SGDLS, CDR2 YYNGEE. CDR3 DNA sequence: TGTGCCAGCAGCTCCGGAAACATTCAGTACTTC. Protein sequence: CASSSGNIQYF.

J is TRBJ1-5 and V is TRBV4-2; D unresolved. CDR3 length: 19 amino acids. Germline CDR1 LGHNA, CDR2 YNFKEQ. V dropped 0 bases and J dropped 0 bases, with 18 bases sitting between them. The chain's CDR3 is CASSQEGGPGRDSNQPQHF. The CDR3 DNA reads TGTGCCAGCAGCCAAGAAGGTGGTCCCGGACGGGATAGCAATCAGCCCCAGCATTTT.

The chain joins TRBV28 to TRBJ2-7; TRBD1 matches at 8 bases. From germline, CDR1 is MDHEN and CDR2 SYDVKM. The CDR3 contains 15 residues. J was trimmed by 4 bases and V by 6 bases; bases with no gene match: 11. CDR3 residues: CASSLPGTGTYEQYF. The CDR3 region has the DNA TGTGCCAGCAGCTTGCCCGGGACAGGAACATACGAGCAGTACTTC.

The chain has TRBV16 and TRBJ2-7, with D unresolved. Trimming shortened V by 0 bases and J by 2 bases, and 5 bases separated the two germline ends. The CDR3 runs to 13 residues. The germline V gene has CDR1 KGHSY and CDR2 FQNENV. The CDR3 bases are TGTGCCAGCAGCCAATCCCCGGCCTACGAGCAGTACTTC. This encodes CASSQSPAYEQYF.

The chain uses TRBV7-8 and TRBJ2-7; 9 positions match TRBD2. The CDR3 is 15 residues long. J was trimmed by 5 bases and V by 1 base; bases with no gene match: 6. CDR1 is SGHVS and CDR2 is FQNEAQ in the germline V gene. CDR3 nucleotides: TGTGCCAGCAGCTTAGGGGCGGGAGGGGCACACGAGCAGTACTTC. The encoded protein is CASSLGAGGAHEQYF.

V usage is TRBV6-1 and J usage is TRBJ2-7, with D perhaps matching TRBD1 (6 bases). V lost 6 bases, J lost 6 bases, and 18 bases lay in between. The CDR3 totals 14 residues. CDR1 MNHNS and CDR2 SASEGT come from the germline V gene. The CDR3 DNA reads TGTGCCAGCAGGACTCCATTACAGGGAGTCGAGCAGTACTTC. It translates to CASRTPLQGVEQYF.

The chain couples TRBV9 to TRBJ1-1, with D tentatively TRBD1 (5 bases). Trimming stripped 2 bases from V and 4 bases from J, with 15 bases between. The V gene's germline CDR1 is SGDLS and CDR2 YYNGEE. This CDR3 has 15 residues. The CDR3 sequence: CASSVSGGGPTEAFF. For the CDR3, the DNA is TGTGCCAGCAGCGTCTCGGGGGGAGGACCCACTGAAGCTTTCTTT.

V and J are TRBV2 and TRBJ1-1; a weak D match, TRBD1 (6 bases). The CDR3 sequence is 13 residues long. The ends were cut back, 8 bases at V and 3 bases at J, with 13 bases in the middle. Germline loops: CDR1 SNHLY, CDR2 FYNNEI. This chain's CDR3 is CASEGGGYTEAFF. CDR3 coding DNA: TGTGCCAGCGAGGGGGGGGGCTACACTGAAGCTTTCTTT.

The gene calls are TRBV9 and TRBJ2-5; D might be TRBD2 (6 bases). CDR1 SGDLS and CDR2 YYNGEE come from the germline V gene. V lost 4 bases, J lost 5 bases, and 9 bases lay in between. CDR3 size: 12 residues. CDR3 protein: CASSLRGETQYF. Here the CDR3 DNA reads TGTGCCAGCAGCCTCCGGGGGGAGACCCAGTACTTC.

This chain connects TRBV11-2 to TRBJ1-1; TRBD1 agrees at 7 bases. CDR3 length equals 14 residues. Unmatched junction bases numbered 3, after V lost 4 bases and J lost 1 base. Per the germline V gene, CDR1 is SGHAT and CDR2 is FQNNGV. The CDR3 sequence is CASSSTGRNTEAFF. For the CDR3, the DNA is TGTGCCAGCAGCTCGACAGGGAGGAACACTGAAGCTTTCTTT.

The V call is TRBV5-6, the J call TRBJ1-4; D might be TRBD1 (5 bases). This CDR3 is 14 amino acids long. Trimming shortened V by 4 bases and J by 5 bases, and 12 bases separated the two germline ends. CDR1 is SGHDT and CDR2 is YYEEEE in the germline V gene. The CDR3 is CASSLGTSNEKLFF. DNA for the CDR3: TGTGCCAGCAGCCTCGGGACTTCAAATGAAAAACTGTTTTTT.

The chain couples TRBV13 to TRBJ1-1; 7 nucleotides match TRBD1. Germline V gene data show CDR1 as PRHDT and CDR2 as FYEKMQ (reference sequence). Trimming took 7 bases from V and 2 from J; bases not matched to a gene: 7. The CDR3 loop spans 14 amino acids. The CDR3 is CASTRQGVNTEAFF. In nucleotides, the CDR3 is TGTGCCAGCACCAGACAGGGCGTCAACACTGAAGCTTTCTTT. The whole variable domain, remainder taken from reference TRBV13 and TRBJ1-1, is AAGVIQSPRHLIKEKRETATLKCYPIPRHDTVYWYQQGPGQDPQFLISFYEKMQSDKGSIPDRFSAQQFSDYHSELNMSSLELGDSALYFCASTRQGVNTEAFFGQGTRLTVV.

The V gene is TRBV7-9, the J gene TRBJ2-7, with D maybe TRBD1 (6 bases). The V end lost 4 bases, the J end lost 0 bases, and 10 bases lay between the germline ends. Germline V lookup: CDR1 SEHNR, CDR2 FQNEAQ (reference sequence). This CDR3 region has 14 residues. CDR3 sequence (DNA): TGTGCCAGCAGCTCGGACAGTTTCTCCTACGAGCAGTACTTC. Amino acids: CASSSDSFSYEQYF.

This sequence joins TRBV5-4 and TRBJ2-7; 8 positions match TRBD2. This CDR3 is built from 15 residues. V was clipped by 2 bases and J by 0 bases; unmatched bases: 4. In germline, CDR1 is SGHNT, CDR2 YYREEE (reference sequence). This CDR3 is CASSFTSGISYEQYF. CDR3 nucleotides: TGTGCCAGCAGCTTTACTAGCGGCATCTCCTACGAGCAGTACTTC.

This sequence joins TRBV6-5 and TRBJ2-7; D is undetermined. The germline V and J ends were trimmed by 0 bases and 7 bases, with 13 bases remaining between them. Germline CDR1 and CDR2: MNHEY and SVGAGI. The CDR3 totals 14 residues. The CDR3 nucleotides read TGTGCCAGCAGTTACTCGGTGGTGATTCAGGAGCAGTACTTC. Its translation: CASSYSVVIQEQYF.

The CDR3 is CASSLAGALYEQYF. CDR3 bases: TGTGCCAGCAGCTTAGCGGGAGCCTTGTACGAGCAGTACTTC. This rearrangement joins TRBV7-2 to TRBJ2-7, with TRBD2 as a possible D gene (5 bases). V was trimmed by 0 bases and J by 4 bases, leaving 10 bases between them. The CDR3 totals 14 residues. Germline loops: CDR1 SGHTA, CDR2 FQGNSA.

The chain combines TRBV2 with TRBJ1-1; weak D call: TRBD1 (5 bases). Trimming left V 6 bases short and J 5 bases short, with 16 bases between. Germline lookup yields CDR1 SNHLY and CDR2 FYNNEI. The CDR3 totals 14 residues. DNA of the CDR3: TGTGCCAGCAGCGACGACAGTTTATGGACTGAAGCTTTCTTT. It codes for CASSDDSLWTEAFF.

This sequence joins TRBV6-1 and TRBJ1-5; no firm D call. Germline CDR1 MNHNS, CDR2 SASEGT. The CDR3 runs to 16 residues. The ends were cut back, 2 bases at V and 0 bases at J, with 11 bases in the middle. The CDR3 reads CASSERENYSNQPQHF. The CDR3 bases are TGTGCCAGCAGTGAAAGGGAGAATTATAGCAATCAGCCCCAGCATTTT.

This clone was observed a single time. The genes are TRBV7-3 and TRBJ2-1, with 11 bases matching TRBD2. CDR3 length equals 16 residues. Germline assignment: CDR1 SGHTA and CDR2 FQGTGA. Germline trimming cut 5 bases from V and 5 bases from J; bases unmatched to any gene: 8. The CDR3 loop reads CASSPRTSGRNNEQFF. The DNA of the CDR3 is TGTGCCAGCAGCCCCAGAACTAGCGGGAGAAACAATGAGCAGTTCTTC.

The CDR3 sequence: CASSDGVAYEQYF. The CDR3 DNA reads TGTGCCAGCAGTGACGGGGTAGCCTACGAGCAGTACTTC. The chain links TRBV6-1 to TRBJ2-7; tentatively, D is TRBD2 (5 bases). CDR1 MNHNS and CDR2 SASEGT come from the germline V gene. V was cut by 3 bases and J by 2 bases, with 8 bases left in between. This CDR3 has 13 residues.

This CDR3 is CASSYSEGIEAFF. CDR3 in DNA: TGTGCCAGCAGTTACTCGGAGGGCATTGAAGCTTTCTTT. The rearrangement joins TRBV6-5 to TRBJ1-1; D call uncertain. There are 13 residues in the CDR3. The germline V gene encodes CDR1 MNHEY and CDR2 SVGAGI. Trimming removed 0 bases from V and 7 bases from J, with 9 bases in between.

The CDR3 DNA reads as TGTGCCAGCAGCTTAAGAGACAGGTTCTACGAGCAGTACTTC. Its translation: CASSLRDRFYEQYF. The rearrangement links TRBV9 to TRBJ2-7, with D possibly TRBD1 on 6 matching bases. With 4 bases removed from V and 3 bases from J, the gap between germline ends came to 14 bases. This CDR3 is 14 amino acids long. Per germline, CDR1 SGDLS and CDR2 YYNGEE.

The genes are TRBV28 and TRBJ2-1, with D possibly matching TRBD2 (6 bases). The germline V gene encodes CDR1 MDHEN and CDR2 SYDVKM. The CDR3 spans 13 residues. V was cut by 6 bases and J by 6 bases, with 12 bases left in between. The CDR3 bases are TGTGCCAGCAGGTTGGTGGGGGGCAATGAGCAGTTCTTC. As protein: CASRLVGGNEQFF.

This rearrangement joins TRBV5-1 to TRBJ2-7, with 8 bases that match TRBD1. V lost 0 bases, J lost 1 base, and 3 bases stayed unmatched. CDR3 length equals 15 residues. Germline V CDR1 and CDR2: SGHRS, YFSETQ. The DNA of the CDR3 is TGCGCCAGCAGCTTGGGACAGGGGAGATCCTACGAGCAGTACTTC. Protein sequence: CASSLGQGRSYEQYF.